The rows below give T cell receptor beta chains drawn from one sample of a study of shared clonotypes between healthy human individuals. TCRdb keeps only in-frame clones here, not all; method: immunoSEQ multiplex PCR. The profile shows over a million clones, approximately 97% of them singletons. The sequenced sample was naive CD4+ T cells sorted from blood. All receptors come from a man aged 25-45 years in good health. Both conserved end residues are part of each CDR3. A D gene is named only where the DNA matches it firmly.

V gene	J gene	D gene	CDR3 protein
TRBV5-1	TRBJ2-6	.	CASSRSKGRSASGANVLTF
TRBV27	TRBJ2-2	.	CASSFTPMGFGELFF
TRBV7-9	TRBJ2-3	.	CASVKGRGISTDTQYF
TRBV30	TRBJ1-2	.	CAWSVRLWDPHYGYTF
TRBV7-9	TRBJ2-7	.	CASSLGTRGLVGHEQYF
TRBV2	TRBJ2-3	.	CASRRGEADTQYF
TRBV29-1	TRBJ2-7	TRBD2	CSVMGGEASYEQYF
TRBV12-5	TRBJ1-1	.	CASGLGDSGAFF
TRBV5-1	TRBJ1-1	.	CASSLVGELNTEAFF
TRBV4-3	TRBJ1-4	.	CASSQDPGGGEKLFF
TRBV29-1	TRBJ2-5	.	CSVEGGGGLETQYF
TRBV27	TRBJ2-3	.	CASSYRRTSRSTDTQYF
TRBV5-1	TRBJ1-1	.	CASSLASGDTEAFF
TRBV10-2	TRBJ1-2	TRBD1	CASSGTHRGSEDGYTF
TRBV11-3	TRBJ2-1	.	CASSLDFVDEQFF
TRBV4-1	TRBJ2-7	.	CASSQSPRLSGREQYF
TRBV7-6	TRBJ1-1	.	CASSLAGLNTEAFF
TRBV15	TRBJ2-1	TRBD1	CATSRRGDRGNEQFF
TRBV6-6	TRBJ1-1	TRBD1	CASSKGQLNTEAFF
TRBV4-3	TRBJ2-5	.	CASSQEEGLAPRDF
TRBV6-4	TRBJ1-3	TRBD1	CAISRDRGPSSSGNTIYF
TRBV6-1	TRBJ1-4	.	CASSALAGTNEKLFF
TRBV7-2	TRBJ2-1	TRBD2	CASSLGGTSGSREQFF
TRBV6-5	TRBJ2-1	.	CASSYSGRAGPEQFF
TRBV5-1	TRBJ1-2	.	CASSLAPGFDYGYTF
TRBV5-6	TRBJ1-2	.	CASSFDEMSDGYTF
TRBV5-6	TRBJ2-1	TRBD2	CASSALTSDRNEQFF
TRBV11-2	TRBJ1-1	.	CASSLGTGKALTTEAFF
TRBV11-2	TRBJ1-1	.	CASTIVPGHMNTEAFF
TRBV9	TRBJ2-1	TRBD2	CASSAGTRNYNEQFF
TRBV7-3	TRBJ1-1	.	CASSFSYTEAFF
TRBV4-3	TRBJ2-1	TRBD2	CASSQVPGLAGGEQFF
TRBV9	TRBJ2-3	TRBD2	CASSEASGRLGTDTQYF
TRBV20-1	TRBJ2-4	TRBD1	CSARTGVIQYF
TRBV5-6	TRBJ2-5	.	CASSLVGGQQETQYF
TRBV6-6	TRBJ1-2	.	CASSLQGNGYTF
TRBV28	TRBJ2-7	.	CASSPDRLYEQYF
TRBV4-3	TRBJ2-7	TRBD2	CASSQSLAGTYEQYF
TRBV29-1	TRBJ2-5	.	CSVGQALQETQYF
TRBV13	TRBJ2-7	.	CASSPTRGSYEQYF
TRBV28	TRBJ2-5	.	CASSLSPGSQETQYF
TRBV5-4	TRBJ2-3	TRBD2	CASSLRLAGVDTQYF
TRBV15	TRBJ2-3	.	CATSSLKLADTQYF
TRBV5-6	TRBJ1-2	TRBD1	CASSETGMEGYTF
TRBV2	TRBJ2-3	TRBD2	CASKSTSADTDTQYF
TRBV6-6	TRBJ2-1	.	CASSYSRVGGEQFF
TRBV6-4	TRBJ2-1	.	CASSDSGGMYNEQFF
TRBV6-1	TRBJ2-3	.	CASSEGPWWGSTDTQYF
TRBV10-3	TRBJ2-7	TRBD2	CAISWSGGPGEQYF
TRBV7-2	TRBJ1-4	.	CASSLEHSYGKLFF
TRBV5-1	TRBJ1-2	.	CASQKGAGKGTYGYTF
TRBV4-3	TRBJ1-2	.	CASSQVRGTGYGYTF
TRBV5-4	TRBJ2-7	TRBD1	CASRTGTDYEQYF
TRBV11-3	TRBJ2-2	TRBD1	CASSKPTGVAGELFF
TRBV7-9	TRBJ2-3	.	CASSSWTSTSTDTQYF
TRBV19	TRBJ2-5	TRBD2	CASSIGTSGSHRETQYF
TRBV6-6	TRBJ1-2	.	CASSNRVGYTF